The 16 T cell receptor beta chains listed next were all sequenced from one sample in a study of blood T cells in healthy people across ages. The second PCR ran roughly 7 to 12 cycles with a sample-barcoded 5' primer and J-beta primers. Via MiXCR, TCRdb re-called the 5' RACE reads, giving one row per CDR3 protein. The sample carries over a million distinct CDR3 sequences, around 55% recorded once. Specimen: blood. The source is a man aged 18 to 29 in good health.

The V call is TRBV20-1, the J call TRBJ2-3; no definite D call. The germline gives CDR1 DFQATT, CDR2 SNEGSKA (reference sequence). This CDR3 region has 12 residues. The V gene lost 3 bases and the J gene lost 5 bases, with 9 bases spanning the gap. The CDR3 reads CSASTGRDTQYF. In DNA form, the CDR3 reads TGCAGTGCTAGTACCGGTAGAGATACGCAGTATTTT.

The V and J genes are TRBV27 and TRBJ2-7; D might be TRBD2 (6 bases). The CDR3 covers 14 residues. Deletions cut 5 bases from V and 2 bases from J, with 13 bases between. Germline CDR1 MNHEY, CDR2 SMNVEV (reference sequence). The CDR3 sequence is CASSERVLAYEQYF. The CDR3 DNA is TGTGCCAGCAGTGAGCGGGTCTTGGCCTACGAGCAGTACTTC.

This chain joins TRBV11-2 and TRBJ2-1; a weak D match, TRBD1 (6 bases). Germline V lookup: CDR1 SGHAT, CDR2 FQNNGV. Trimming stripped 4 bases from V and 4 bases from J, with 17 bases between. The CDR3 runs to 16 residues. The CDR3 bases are TGTGCCAGCAGCTACGACAGGCCTACTTTTTACAATGAGCAGTTCTTC. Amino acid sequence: CASSYDRPTFYNEQFF.

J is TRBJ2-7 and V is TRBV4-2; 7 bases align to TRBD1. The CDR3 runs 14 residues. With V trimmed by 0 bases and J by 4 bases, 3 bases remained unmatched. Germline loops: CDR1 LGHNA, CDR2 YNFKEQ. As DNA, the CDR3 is TGTGCCAGCAGCCAAGATAGGGGACAGTACGAGCAGTACTTC. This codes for CASSQDRGQYEQYF.

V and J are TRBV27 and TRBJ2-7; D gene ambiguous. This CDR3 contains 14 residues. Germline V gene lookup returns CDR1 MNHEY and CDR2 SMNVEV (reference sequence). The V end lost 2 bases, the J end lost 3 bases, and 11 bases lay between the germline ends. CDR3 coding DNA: TGTGCCAGCAGTTTAGGGCCTACTAACTACGAGCAGTACTTC. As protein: CASSLGPTNYEQYF.

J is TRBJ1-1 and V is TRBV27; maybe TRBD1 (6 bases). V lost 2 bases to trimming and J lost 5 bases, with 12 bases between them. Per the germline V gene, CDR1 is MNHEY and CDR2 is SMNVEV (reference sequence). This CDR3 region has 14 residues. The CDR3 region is CASSLTGPGTEAFF. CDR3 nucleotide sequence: TGTGCCAGCAGTTTAACAGGGCCTGGAACTGAAGCTTTCTTT.

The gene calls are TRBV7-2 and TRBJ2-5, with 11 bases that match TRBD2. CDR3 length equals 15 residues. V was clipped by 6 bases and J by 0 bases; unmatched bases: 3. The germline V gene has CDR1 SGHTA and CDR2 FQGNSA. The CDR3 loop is CASRMGLADQETQYF. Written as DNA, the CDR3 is TGTGCCAGCAGAATGGGACTAGCGGACCAAGAGACCCAGTACTTC.

The CDR3 nucleotides read TGCAGTGCTAGTAAGCTAGCGGGAGTGGCCCTGGCGCTCTACGAGCAGTACTTC. It yields the protein CSASKLAGVALALYEQYF. The J gene is TRBJ2-7, the V gene TRBV20-1; 10 bases agree with TRBD2. The CDR3 is made up of 18 amino acids. Germline values: CDR1 DFQATT, CDR2 SNEGSKA (reference sequence). V shed 3 bases and J 3 bases; nucleotides not matched to a gene: 17.

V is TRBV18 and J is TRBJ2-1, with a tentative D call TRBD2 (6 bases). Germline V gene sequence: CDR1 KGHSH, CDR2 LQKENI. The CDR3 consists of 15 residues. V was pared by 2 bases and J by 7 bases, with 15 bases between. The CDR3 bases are TGTGCCAGCTCACCAGAGACTAGTATCGCAAATGAGCAGTTCTTC. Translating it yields CASSPETSIANEQFF.

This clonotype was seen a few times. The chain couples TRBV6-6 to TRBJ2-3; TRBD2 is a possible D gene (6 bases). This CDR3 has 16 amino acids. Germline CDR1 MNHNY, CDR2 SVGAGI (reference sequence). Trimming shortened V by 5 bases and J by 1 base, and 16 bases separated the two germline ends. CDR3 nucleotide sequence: TGTGCCAGCAGTGGCGGGACCCCTCATCGCACAGATACGCAGTATTTT. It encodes CASSGGTPHRTDTQYF.

The CDR3 is CSARQPGQDIMAQHF. The CDR3 DNA reads as TGCAGTGCTAGGCAACCGGGACAGGACATCATGGCCCAGCATTTT. This sequence joins TRBV20-1 and TRBJ1-5; 8 nucleotides line up with TRBD1. Germline V CDR1 and CDR2: DFQATT, SNEGSKA (reference sequence). Trimming took 3 bases from V and 11 from J; bases not matched to a gene: 15. The CDR3 is 15 amino acids.

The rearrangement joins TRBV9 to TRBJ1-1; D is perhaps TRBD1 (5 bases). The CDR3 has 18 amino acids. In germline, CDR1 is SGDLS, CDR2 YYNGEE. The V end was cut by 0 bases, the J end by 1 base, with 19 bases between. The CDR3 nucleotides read TGTGCCAGCAGCGTAGTACCCCCTACGAATCAGGGGAACACTGAAGCTTTCTTT. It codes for CASSVVPPTNQGNTEAFF.

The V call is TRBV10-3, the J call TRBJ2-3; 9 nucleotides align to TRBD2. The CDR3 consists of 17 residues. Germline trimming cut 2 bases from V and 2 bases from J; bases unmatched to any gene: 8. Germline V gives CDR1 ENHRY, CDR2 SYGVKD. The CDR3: CAISEEWLAGITDTQYF. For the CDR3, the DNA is TGTGCCATCAGTGAGGAGTGGCTAGCGGGAATCACAGATACGCAGTATTTT.

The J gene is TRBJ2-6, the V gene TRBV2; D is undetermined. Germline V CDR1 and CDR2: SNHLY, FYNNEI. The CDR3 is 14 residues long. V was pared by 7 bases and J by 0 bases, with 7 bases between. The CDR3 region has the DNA TGTGCCAGCAACAAGGGCTCTGGGGCCAACGTCCTGACTTTC. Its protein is CASNKGSGANVLTF.

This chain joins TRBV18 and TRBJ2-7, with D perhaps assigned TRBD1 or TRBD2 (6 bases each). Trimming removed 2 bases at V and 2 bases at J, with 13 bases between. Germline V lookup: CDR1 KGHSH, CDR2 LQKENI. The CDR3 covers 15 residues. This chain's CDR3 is CASSPTGTPTYEQYF. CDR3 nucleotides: TGTGCCAGCTCACCAACAGGGACTCCGACCTACGAGCAGTACTTC.

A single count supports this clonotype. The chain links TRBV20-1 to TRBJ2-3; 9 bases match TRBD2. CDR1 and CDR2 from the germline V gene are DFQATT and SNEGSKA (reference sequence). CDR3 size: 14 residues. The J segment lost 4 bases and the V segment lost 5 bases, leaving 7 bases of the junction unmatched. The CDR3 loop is CSAPRLAVSDTQYF. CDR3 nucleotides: TGCAGTGCTCCAAGACTAGCGGTCTCAGATACGCAGTATTTT.